This TCR beta chain was profiled in a study of vaccination effects on CD4 cells after COVID-19 (dated 2022 in TCRdb). For context, the study as a whole: Two doses of either the BNT162b2 or the mRNA-1273 mRNA SARS-CoV-2 vaccine were administered to participants. In the study, cultures from other donors were sequenced using the Oncomine TCR Beta short-read assay on an Illumina iSeq 100. SARS-CoV-2 spike-specific CD4+ TCR repertoires from before and after mRNA vaccination were compared in COVID-19 convalescent patients and in infection-naive vaccine recipients. The full study included some 10 COVID-19 convalescent patients and several SARS-CoV-2-naive healthy vaccine recipients.

In the ViraFEST assay, PBMC were stimulated with viral peptide pools, and antigen-specific CD4+ T cell clonotypes were then identified by expansion using TCR sequencing. After about 10 days of culture, CD4+ T cells were isolated with the EasySep CD4+ T cell isolation kit. None of the healthy vaccine recipients had a prior SARS-CoV-2 infection, which was confirmed by nucleocapsid antibody tests that came back negative both before and after vaccination. A few million PBMC per well were cultured with around 9.8 ug/ml peptides in IMDM containing around 5% human AB serum, about 9 IU/ml IL-2 and gentamicin. Half of the culture medium was replaced with fresh IL-2-containing medium on days 3 and 7. Unless noted otherwise, every peptide stimulation condition was grown in triplicate wells. PBMC were separated from whole blood using Ficoll-Paque Plus gradient centrifugation and were then either cryopreserved at -140C or used fresh. The overlapping peptide pools covered the spike proteins of SARS-CoV-2 as well as those of the common cold coronaviruses HCoV-NL63, HCoV-OC43 and HCoV-229E. Genomic DNA was extracted from cultured CD4+ T cells with the QIAamp micro DNA kit.

Libraries came from the immunoSEQ multiplex PCR assay. DNA from the cultured and isolated CD4+ T cells underwent TCR beta CDR3 sequencing. The authors processed their data as follows. Non-productive TCR sequences were discarded, and reads were trimmed to the CDR3 region, with only CDR3s of 7 or more amino acids retained. The MANAFEST web app was used to pick out antigen-specific clonotypes by comparing their expansion in peptide wells with that in reference cultures. To be called positive, a clone needed expansion at FDR<0.05 compared with the reference and with all other wells, an odds ratio greater than 5, and a frequency greater than 0.1% in two replicate wells. Clonotypes significantly expanded in SARS-CoV-2 spike wells and in at least one common cold coronavirus spike condition were defined as cross-reactive. CDR3 similarity was assessed by Levenshtein distance using the stringdist R package, and unrooted trees were constructed with ape in R 3.6.1. TCRdb carries this immuneACCESS record with in-frame sequences only. Its versions omit some clonotypes, under half of them owing to an unresolved V gene in the studies checked, with the rest unexplained. Clone size and the V and J calls come from that table; the DNA yielded D and trimming. The table for this sample lists tens of thousands of clones; about 70% of them were counted only once. Around 2.9% of the sample lies in the top ten.

Trimming at the junction amounts to 6 bases on V and 6 bases on J, and the germline ends lie 17 bases apart. Based on the germline V gene (reference sequence), the CDR1 and CDR2 sequences are MNHEY and SMNVEV. Taken from cysteine to phenylalanine, the CDR3 has 14 residues. Solely the CDR3 DNA is kept, with 42 bases framed from the first base. With respect to this clone: There is no known antigen for this receptor. No base quality information exists; no much larger clone differs at one position.

The study at large found these results: At late post-vaccination timepoints, both infection-induced and vaccine-induced clones showed marked clonal contraction, consistent with waning T cell responses. In healthy vaccine recipients, vaccine-induced clones were almost all SARS-CoV-2 mono-reactive, with only 1 of 255 being cross-reactive with common cold coronaviruses. Limitations of the study were the small number of convalescent patients and the absence of early post-infection timepoints.

The source of this sequence is a human donor who received a COVID-19 vaccine. The rearrangement combines TRBV27 with TRBJ1-2; TRBD1 is a weak D gene call, 6 bases matching. The specimen was CD4+ T cells from PBMCs cultured with HCoV-NL63 spike peptides, collected before COVID-19 vaccination. Per the publication, the cell subset or site label means: HCoV-NL63 spike overlapping peptide pool stimulation. The DNA reads as follows: TGTGCCAGCAGCCGGAACAGGGTCGGCGATGGCTACACCTTC. This gives the protein CASSRNRVGDGYTF.